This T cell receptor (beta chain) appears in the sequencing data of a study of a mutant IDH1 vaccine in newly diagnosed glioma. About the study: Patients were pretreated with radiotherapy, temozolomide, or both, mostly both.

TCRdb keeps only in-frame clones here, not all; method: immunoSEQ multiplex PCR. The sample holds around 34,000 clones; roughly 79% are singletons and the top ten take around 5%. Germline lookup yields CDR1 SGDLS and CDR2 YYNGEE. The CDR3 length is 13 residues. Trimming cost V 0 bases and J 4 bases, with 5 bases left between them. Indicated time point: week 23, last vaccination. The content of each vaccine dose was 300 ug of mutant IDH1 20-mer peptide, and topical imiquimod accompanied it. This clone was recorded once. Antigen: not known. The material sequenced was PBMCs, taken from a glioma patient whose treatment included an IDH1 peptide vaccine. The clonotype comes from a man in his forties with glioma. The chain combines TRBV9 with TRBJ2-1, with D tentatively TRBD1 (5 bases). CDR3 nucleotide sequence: TGTGCCAGCAGCGTAGGACAGTACAATGAGCAGTTCTTC. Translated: CASSVGQYNEQFF.